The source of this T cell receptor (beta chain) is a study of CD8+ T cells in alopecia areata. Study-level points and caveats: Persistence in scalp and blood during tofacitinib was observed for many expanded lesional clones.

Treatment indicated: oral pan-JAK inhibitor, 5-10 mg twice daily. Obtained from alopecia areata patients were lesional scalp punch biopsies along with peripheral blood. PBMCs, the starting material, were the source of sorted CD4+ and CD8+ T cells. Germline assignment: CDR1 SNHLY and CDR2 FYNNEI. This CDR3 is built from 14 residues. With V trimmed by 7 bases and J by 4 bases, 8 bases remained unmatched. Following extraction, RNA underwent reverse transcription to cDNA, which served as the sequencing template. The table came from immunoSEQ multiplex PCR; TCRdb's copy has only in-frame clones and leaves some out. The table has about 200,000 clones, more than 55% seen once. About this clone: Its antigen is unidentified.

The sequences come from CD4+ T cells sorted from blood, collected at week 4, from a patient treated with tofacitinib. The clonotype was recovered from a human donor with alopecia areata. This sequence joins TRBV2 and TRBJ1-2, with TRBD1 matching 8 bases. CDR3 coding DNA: TGTGCCAGCACTTACGCCACAGGGGGCTATGGCTACACCTTC. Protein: CASTYATGGYGYTF.